One and the same sample provided the 7 T cell receptor beta chains below, sequenced in a study of blood T cell repertoires in COVID-19 (dated by TCRdb to the early 2020s). Library method: the immunoSEQ multiplex PCR assay. TCRdb limited this immuneACCESS table to in-frame rearrangements with V and J called. A share of clones is missing; checked studies link under half to unresolved V genes, and the rest is unexplained. A total of approximately 250,000 clones appear in this sample, around nine tenths of them only once. The ten largest clones represent approximately 9% of the sample. Sample: peripheral blood. The receptors shown here come from a middle-aged man with active or convalescent COVID-19.

Details on this clone: Other DNA sequences within the sample encode an identical CDR3. J is TRBJ2-7 and V is TRBV5-1; 9 bases are shared with TRBD1. The CDR3 covers 14 residues. With V trimmed by 0 bases and J by 2 bases, 0 bases remained unmatched. CDR1 and CDR2 (germline): SGHRS, YFSETQ. In DNA, the CDR3 is TGCGCCAGCAGCTTGGGACAGGGGGCCTACGAGCAGTACTTC. This gives the protein CASSLGQGAYEQYF.

This clone was detected once. V usage is TRBV5-6 and J usage is TRBJ1-2; D call uncertain. Germline V CDR1 and CDR2: SGHDT, YYEEEE. The V gene lost 0 bases and the J gene lost 4 bases, with 7 bases spanning the gap. The CDR3 consists of 13 residues. In DNA form, the CDR3 reads TGTGCCAGCAGCTTGGGGTCCAGCTATGGCTACACCTTC. Protein sequence: CASSLGSSYGYTF.

This clone was seen only once. DNA for the CDR3: TGTGCCACCAGCAGAGATCAGGGTAGCGGTCAGCCCCAGCATTTT. Amino acids: CATSRDQGSGQPQHF. The V gene is TRBV15, the J gene TRBJ1-5; TRBD1 is a possible D gene (5 bases). Germline V gene lookup returns CDR1 LNHNV and CDR2 YYDKDF (reference sequence). Trimming took off 0 bases at V and 6 bases at J, with 12 bases between the two ends. The CDR3 spans 15 residues.

This chain joins TRBV30 and TRBJ2-7, with 7 bases lining up with TRBD2. Germline lookup yields CDR1 GTSNPN and CDR2 SVGIG (reference sequence). J was trimmed by 3 bases and V by 0 bases; bases with no gene match: 8. The CDR3 spans 15 residues. The CDR3 DNA is TGTGCCTGGAGTGTAGGACTAGTTGGTCGCTACGAGCAGTACTTC. Its protein is CAWSVGLVGRYEQYF.

The chain combines TRBV9 with TRBJ2-1; no clear D. The CDR3 consists of 14 residues. Germline V gene data show CDR1 as SGDLS and CDR2 as YYNGEE. The V end was cut by 2 bases, the J end by 3 bases, with 9 bases between. CDR3 in amino acids: CASSVTGFYNEQFF. The CDR3 nucleotides are TGTGCCAGCAGCGTTACGGGTTTCTACAATGAGCAGTTCTTC.

This chain links TRBV4-1 with TRBJ2-1; D perhaps matches TRBD1 (6 bases). Looked up from germline, CDR1 is MGHRA and CDR2 is YSYEKL. V was clipped by 0 bases and J by 0 bases, with 9 bases between them. The CDR3 length is 16 residues. The CDR3 bases are TGCGCCAGCAGCCAAGATGCAGGGGTCTCCTACAATGAGCAGTTCTTC. It is translated as CASSQDAGVSYNEQFF.

The chain is built from TRBV5-1 and TRBJ2-1; TRBD2 matches at 8 bases. V gave up 4 bases and J gave up 0 bases; unmatched junction bases: 3. The V gene's germline CDR1 is SGHRS and CDR2 YFSETQ. This CDR3 is 15 amino acids long. The DNA of the CDR3 is TGCGCCAGCAGCCCAGGGACTAGCTCCTACAATGAGCAGTTCTTC. It encodes CASSPGTSSYNEQFF.